This entry features one T cell receptor (beta chain) sequence. The sample comes from a study of T cells in Graves' hyperthyroidism and ophthalmopathy. Regions amplified from RNA transcripts were the TCR beta CDR3 regions. The HTBI primer set served for first-round RT-PCR of the TCR CDR3. TCRdb processed the multiplex PCR reads anew with MiXCR; each CDR3 protein has one entry. The profile shows around 380,000 distinct CDR3 sequences, about 13% of them singletons. Germline V CDR1 and CDR2: SGHTA, FQGNSA. CDR3 length equals 13 residues. V lost 5 bases and J 3 bases, leaving 7 bases between the germline ends.

The chain couples TRBV7-2 to TRBJ2-2; the D gene is possibly TRBD2 (5 bases). The TCR comes from a man younger than 40 with Graves' hyperthyroidism that later progressed to Graves' ophthalmopathy. Input material: blood. CDR3 DNA sequence: TGTGCCAGCAGCCGGACTTACACCGGGGAGCTGTTTTTT. Its translation: CASSRTYTGELFF.